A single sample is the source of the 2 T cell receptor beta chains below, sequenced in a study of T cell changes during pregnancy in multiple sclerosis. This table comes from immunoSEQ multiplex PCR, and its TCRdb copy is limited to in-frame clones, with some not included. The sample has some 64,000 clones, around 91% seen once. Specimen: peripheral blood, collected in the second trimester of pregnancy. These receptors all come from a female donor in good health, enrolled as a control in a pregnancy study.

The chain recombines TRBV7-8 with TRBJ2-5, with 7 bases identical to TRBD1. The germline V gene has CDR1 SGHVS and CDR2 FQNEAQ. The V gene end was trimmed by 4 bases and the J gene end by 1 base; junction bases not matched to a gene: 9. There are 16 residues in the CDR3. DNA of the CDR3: TGTGCCAGCAGCTCAATCCGGGACAGCGGCCAAGAGACCCAGTACTTC. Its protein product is CASSSIRDSGQETQYF.

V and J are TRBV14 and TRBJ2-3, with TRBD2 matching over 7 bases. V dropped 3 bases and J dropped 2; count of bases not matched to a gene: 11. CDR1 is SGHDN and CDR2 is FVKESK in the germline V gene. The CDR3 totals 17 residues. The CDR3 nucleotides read TGTGCCAGCAGCCAGGACGCAAGCGGGACGGCCACAGATACGCAGTATTTT. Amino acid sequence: CASSQDASGTATDTQYF.